This T cell receptor beta chain was captured in a study of cytomegalovirus exposure and HLA in healthy donors. The PCR ran on 60 Vbeta and 13 Jbeta primers. Sequencing used immunoSEQ multiplex PCR; TCRdb keeps in-frame clones, though not all of them. The data contain roughly 58,000 clones, 83% of them seen just once; the ten biggest clones take up 1.5% to 2%. Concerning this clone: As yet, its antigen is unknown.

This CDR3 comprises 14 residues. The germline V and J ends were trimmed by 0 bases and 3 bases, with 8 bases remaining between them. Germline-derived CDR1 and CDR2 are LNHDA and SQIVND (reference sequence). Broader study findings: Segments of the TCR beta V type were, in most cases, productive about 90% or about 30% of the time in an earlier analysis.

This receptor was identified in a human donor in good health. Sequencing input: PBMCs. The chain uses TRBV19 and TRBJ1-2; D may be TRBD1 (6 bases). As DNA, the CDR3 is TGTGCCAGTAGTATAGAGAGACAGGACTATGGCTACACCTTC. Translating it yields CASSIERQDYGYTF. The entire variable domain, with the rest obtained from reference TRBV19 and TRBJ1-2, is as follows: DGGITQSPKYLFRKEGQNVTLSCEQNLNHDAMYWYRQDPGQGLRLIYYSQIVNDFQKGDIAEGYSVSREKKESFPLTVTSAQKNPTAFYLCASSIERQDYGYTFGSGTRLTVV.